This T cell receptor beta chain comes out of a study of blood T cells in healthy people across ages (dated by TCRdb to between 2015 and 2017). Regarding the complete study: Template switching captured roughly one uniquely barcoded TCR beta cDNA molecule per two T cells in model experiments. Using deep sequencing normalized with unique cDNA molecular identifiers, the study measured how TCR beta repertoire diversity changes with age. Four age groups were formed from the donors: young (average approximately 15 years), middle-aged (around 41), aged (roughly 59) and long-lived (82). Two additional independent replicas of 1 million unique cDNA reads from the same blood draw were analyzed for two donors (one aged 18 to 29 and one aged 80 or older).

Including cysteine and phenylalanine, the CDR3 has 13 amino acids. The kept DNA is CDR3 alone, 39 bases in frame from the first base. V gives up 8 bases and J gives up 2 bases, and the segment between their germline ends measures 15 bases. The germline V gene encodes CDR1 SQVTM and CDR2 ANQGSEA. Donors were about 36 systemically healthy Caucasian individuals from Russia aged roughly 6 to 100 years. Roughly 9 milliliters of peripheral blood were drawn from each donor into EDTA-treated Vacutainer tubes. Ficoll-Paque density-gradient centrifugation was used to isolate PBMCs, with at least 7 million per sample. Trizol reagent was used to extract total RNA from the PBMCs, yielding at least 5.5 micrograms per sample. For every donor, flow cytometry on a PBMC aliquot measured the percentage of naive CD45RAhigh/CD27high T cells. This clonotype was detected a few times. What antigen it recognizes has not been identified. No much larger clone is present one base from it, and per-base qualities are unavailable.

The protocol used for the library was 5' RACE. TCRdb shows the sequencer as Illumina HiSeq 2500. A second PCR of roughly 7 to 11 cycles was performed with a sample-barcoded 5' primer and a J-beta primer mix. A unique molecular identifier was introduced onto each TCR beta cDNA molecule by a template-switch 5' adaptor carrying 12 random nucleotides. Each sample yielded at least 3 million CDR3-containing paired-end reads. The Mint cDNA synthesis kit, primed by a TRBC-specific oligonucleotide, was used to synthesize first-strand cDNA from all RNA. Following uracil-DNA glycosylase treatment, a first 18-cycle PCR with universal primers M1SS and BC2_uni_R was performed on all cDNA. For the original study's pipeline: For normalization, 1 million high-quality reads, each with a distinct molecular identifier, were randomly selected from each sample. Instead of being binned into consensus sequences, reads with shared molecular identifiers were discarded. MiTCR, run with a Q25 quality threshold and the strictest error-elimination algorithm, handled CDR3 identification, clonotype clustering and error correction. A nonparametric unseen species model using Euler transformation provided a lower-bound estimate of total TCR beta diversity. Using fastp trimming at Q25 and MiXCR clonotype assembly, TCRdb reanalyzed the public sequencing data and kept in-frame beta chains. Every distinct CDR3 protein forms one entry, paired with its most common genes and DNA. Clone size and V and J calls follow TCRdb, not the original study. The sample table contains hundreds of thousands of distinct CDR3 sequences; only one count was recorded for roughly 25% of them. The top ten clonotypes cover 2.5% to 3.5% of the sample.

General conclusions and limits of the study: Compared with the aged group, the long-lived group had more naive CD4+ T cells, fewer expanded clones and increased TCR diversity, a pattern suggesting age selection. As age increased, observed TCR beta diversity per million T cells dropped in a roughly linear way, and a significant reduction was already evident by age about 40. Because donor CMV infection status was unknown, age-related changes in expanded clonotypes were potentially confounded. Since profiling was done on bulk unsorted PBMCs, naive and antigen-experienced compartments could not be conclusively compared. The percentage of naive T cells measured by flow cytometry correlated strongly with observed TCR beta diversity. Estimates of total diversity based on one million sequenced T cells were regarded as lower bounds and as underestimates.

These same records also appear under a second study, on T cells of mothers and their children. The second study, in turn, reports: Nine systemically healthy Caucasian individuals served as donors, namely three mothers together with their six children. cDNA synthesis used all of the extracted RNA, with approximately 1.6 ug of RNA in each 15 ul reaction. In the second PCR, the M1S primer added sample barcodes and 2-4 random nucleotides. Over 9 million TCR beta CDR3 reads came from each mother, compared with approximately 3 million reads from each child. Thymic selection shapes the output of TCR recombination in a similar way in related and unrelated pairs, and inherited differences have a minor effect. Related mother-child pairs always showed normalized repertoire overlap that was slightly higher than in unrelated mother-child pairs, though the difference was never significant. No persistent microchimeric T cell clones were detected, at a sensitivity of around 100 clones per million clonotypes. Deep NGS was used in the study to compare the TCR beta repertoires of mothers and children and to look for features that separate related mother-child pairs from unrelated individuals. Mothers averaged around 43 +/- 4 years of age and children averaged about 10 +/- 4 years. After adapters were ligated using NEBNext reagents, the libraries underwent 100+100 nt paired-end sequencing on an Illumina HiSeq 2000. To prevent cross-contamination, the mother and child libraries were prepared a month apart and were sequenced in separate runs. For each donor, between about 450,000 and 2,300,000 distinct TCR beta clonotypes were identified. Naive TCR beta clonotypes were estimated from low-frequency clonotypes matched to each donor's FACS-determined naive share, without sorting.

This clonotype was sampled from a boy between 10 and 17 years old in good health. Specimen: blood. The chain links TRBV29-1 with TRBJ2-5, with no confidently assigned D gene. At the DNA level, the sequence is TGCAGCCCAGTTCGCTGGGATCAAGAGACCCAGTACTTC. This codes for CSPVRWDQETQYF.